The entry that follows covers one T cell receptor beta chain sequence. The antigen is unknown. Other nucleotide sequences in the sample specify the same CDR3. Profiled with immunoSEQ multiplex PCR; TCRdb holds only in-frame clones, not every one. Of about 2 million clones detected, just under 95% appear once; the ten largest clones hold 1% to 1.5%. These data originate in a study of shared clonotypes between healthy human individuals. Overall study context: The plates for each donor numbered three CD4 naive, three CD4 memory, two CD8 naive and one CD8 memory.

CDR3 length equals 13 residues. Germline CDR1 MNHNY, CDR2 SVGAGI (reference sequence). V shed 5 bases and J shed 4 bases, with 12 bases lying between them. Naive-designated CD8 cells lacked CD45RO, were positively enriched for CCR7, and omitted terminally differentiated effector memory CD45RA+ cells. Findings of the study overall: Estimated richness was generally greater in naive than memory subsets.

The rearrangement links TRBV6-6 to TRBJ2-7, with D possibly matching TRBD2 (6 bases). Sequenced sample: naive CD8+ T cells sorted from blood. The TCR originated in a man between 18 and 29 years old in good health. For the CDR3, the DNA is TGTGCCAGCAGTGGGGGGACGCCGTACGAGCAGTACTTC. Protein sequence: CASSGGTPYEQYF.